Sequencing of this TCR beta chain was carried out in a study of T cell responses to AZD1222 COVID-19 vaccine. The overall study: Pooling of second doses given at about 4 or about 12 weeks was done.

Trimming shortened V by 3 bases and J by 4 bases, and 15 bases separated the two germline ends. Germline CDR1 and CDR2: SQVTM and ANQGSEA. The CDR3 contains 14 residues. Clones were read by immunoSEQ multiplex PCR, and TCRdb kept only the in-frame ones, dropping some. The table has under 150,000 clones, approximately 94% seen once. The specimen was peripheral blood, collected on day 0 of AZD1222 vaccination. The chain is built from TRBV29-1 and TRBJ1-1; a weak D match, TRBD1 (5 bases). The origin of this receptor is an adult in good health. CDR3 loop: CSVEAGTVGTEAFF. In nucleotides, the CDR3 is TGCAGCGTTGAGGCGGGGACGGTTGGCACTGAAGCTTTCTTT.